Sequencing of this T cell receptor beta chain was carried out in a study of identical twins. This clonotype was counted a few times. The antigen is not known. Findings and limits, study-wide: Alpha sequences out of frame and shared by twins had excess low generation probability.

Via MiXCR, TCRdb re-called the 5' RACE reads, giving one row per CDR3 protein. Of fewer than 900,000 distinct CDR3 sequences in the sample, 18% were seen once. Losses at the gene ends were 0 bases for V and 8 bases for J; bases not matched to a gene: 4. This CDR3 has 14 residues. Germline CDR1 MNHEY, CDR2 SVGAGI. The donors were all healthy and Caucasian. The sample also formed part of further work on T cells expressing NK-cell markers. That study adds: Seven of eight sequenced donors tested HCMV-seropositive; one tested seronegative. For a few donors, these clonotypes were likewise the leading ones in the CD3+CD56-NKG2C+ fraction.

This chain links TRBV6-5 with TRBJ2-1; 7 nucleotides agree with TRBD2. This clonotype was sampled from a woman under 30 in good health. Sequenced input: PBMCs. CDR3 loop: CASSYSRGGDEQFF. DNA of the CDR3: TGTGCCAGCAGTTACTCCCGTGGGGGGGATGAGCAGTTCTTC.